The 29 T cell receptor beta chains below come from one sample, sequenced in a study of blood T cell repertoires in COVID-19. TCRdb's copy holds only in-frame clones and misses some; the assay was immunoSEQ multiplex PCR. This table holds 200,000 to 250,000 clones, about four fifths found once. Sequencing input: peripheral blood. Receptors originate from a woman of 80 years or more with COVID-19, enrolled during active disease.

V usage is TRBV11-2 and J usage is TRBJ2-7; possible D gene TRBD1, 6 bases. The ends were cut back, 1 base at V and 4 bases at J, with 20 bases in the middle. This CDR3 is 17 amino acids long. Germline V CDR1 and CDR2: SGHAT, FQNNGV. The CDR3: CASSLVGPGQLAYEQYF. CDR3 sequence (DNA): TGTGCCAGCAGCTTAGTTGGCCCCGGACAGCTAGCTTACGAGCAGTACTTC.

This chain links TRBV2 with TRBJ2-3; maybe TRBD2 (6 bases). Between the trimmed V and J ends, which lost 1 base and 4 bases, there was a span of 12 bases. CDR1 and CDR2 (germline): SNHLY, FYNNEI. This CDR3 has 15 residues. CDR3 nucleotides: TGTGCCAGCAGTGAAGGGGCTAGCGAGCCAGATACGCAGTATTTT. Amino acids: CASSEGASEPDTQYF.

The chain joins TRBV28 to TRBJ1-1, with D possibly TRBD1 on 5 matching bases. The ends were cut back, 3 bases at V and 5 bases at J, with 13 bases in the middle. The CDR3 loop spans 14 amino acids. Germline assignment: CDR1 MDHEN and CDR2 SYDVKM. For the CDR3, the DNA is TGTGCCAGCAGTTTCGACAGCGGGGGGACTGAAGCTTTCTTT. Protein product: CASSFDSGGTEAFF.

This clone was observed a single time. The chain joins TRBV28 to TRBJ1-1; no reliable D call. CDR1 and CDR2 (germline): MDHEN, SYDVKM. V was pared by 3 bases and J by 0 bases, with 8 bases between. The CDR3 runs to 14 residues. Here the CDR3 DNA reads TGTGCCAGCAGTTTCCCTAGATTGAACACTGAAGCTTTCTTT. Translation gives CASSFPRLNTEAFF. The variable domain in full, completed from reference TRBV28 and TRBJ1-1, reads DVKVTQSSRYLVKRTGEKVFLECVQDMDHENMFWYRQDPGLGLRLIYFSYDVKMKEKGDIPEGYSVSREKKERFSLILESASTNQTSMYLCASSFPRLNTEAFFGQGTRLTVV.

The chain links TRBV7-9 to TRBJ1-2; 8 positions agree with TRBD1. Germline V gene lookup returns CDR1 SEHNR and CDR2 FQNEAQ (reference sequence). The CDR3 is 16 residues long. Trimming took 3 bases from V and 1 from J; bases not matched to a gene: 7. The DNA of the CDR3 is TGTGCCAGCAGCTTTCCAGGGGGCGGGGTTAACTATGGCTACACCTTC. It codes for CASSFPGGGVNYGYTF.

The chain joins TRBV19 to TRBJ2-7; TRBD2 might be the D (5 bases). The CDR3 length is 13 residues. V was clipped by 2 bases and J by 3 bases, with 8 bases between them. Germline-derived CDR1 and CDR2 are LNHDA and SQIVND (reference sequence). The CDR3 nucleotides are TGTGCCAGTAGTATAAACGGAGGCTACGAGCAGTACTTC. Translation: CASSINGGYEQYF.

The chain carries TRBV28 and TRBJ1-1, with 7 bases matching TRBD1. The ends lost 5 bases at V and 6 bases at J; junction bases unmatched: 9. Germline V gene lookup returns CDR1 MDHEN and CDR2 SYDVKM. CDR3 size: 14 residues. CDR3 DNA sequence: TGTGCCAGCAGTCCCGGAGGGGGCTCCGCTGAAGCTTTCTTT. It yields the protein CASSPGGGSAEAFF.

This chain links TRBV18 with TRBJ1-5; 7 bases align to TRBD1. Germline values: CDR1 KGHSH, CDR2 LQKENI. This CDR3 is built from 13 residues. V was pared by 3 bases and J by 6 bases, with 2 bases of the junction left unmatched. The CDR3 DNA reads TGTGCCAGCTCACCGGGACAGCCTCAGCCCCAGCATTTT. This sequence encodes CASSPGQPQPQHF.

V is TRBV19 and J is TRBJ1-6, with 8 positions matching TRBD1. The trim removed 5 bases at V and 9 bases at J, leaving 9 bases unmatched. Germline CDR1 is LNHDA and CDR2 is SQIVND (reference sequence). The CDR3 contains 15 residues. The CDR3 region has the DNA TGTGCCAGTAGTCAGGGGGCGGTTACCCTTTCACCCCTCCACTTT. It specifies CASSQGAVTLSPLHF.

This chain links TRBV3-1 (or the pseudogene TRBV3-2) with TRBJ1-2; 10 bases agree with TRBD1. The CDR3 runs to 14 residues. The V gene end was trimmed by 8 bases and the J gene end by 2 bases; junction bases not matched to a gene: 5. Germline values: CDR1 LGHDT, CDR2 YNNKEL (reference sequence). For the CDR3, the DNA is TGTGCCAGCTCGACAGGGGGCAGGAACTATGGCTACACCTTC. As protein: CASSTGGRNYGYTF.

In this sample, this clone turned up a few times. This chain joins TRBV2 and TRBJ1-4, with TRBD1 matching over 8 bases. CDR1 is SNHLY and CDR2 is FYNNEI in the germline V gene. This CDR3 is 15 amino acids long. V was pared by 7 bases and J by 7 bases, with 11 bases of the junction left unmatched. The CDR3 bases are TGTGCCAGCATGGCGCAGGGGGCGCCGAGTGAAAAACTGTTTTTT. Protein: CASMAQGAPSEKLFF.

V is TRBV7-6 and J is TRBJ2-1; unclear D gene. The length of the CDR3 is 14 residues. Germline V gives CDR1 SGHVS, CDR2 FNYEAQ. Trimming took 1 base from V and 3 from J, leaving 7 bases between them. CDR3: CASSLGENYNEQFF. CDR3 nucleotide sequence: TGTGCCAGCAGCTTAGGTGAGAACTACAATGAGCAGTTCTTC.

This clone was observed a handful of times. The V and J genes are TRBV11-2 and TRBJ1-1; D not resolved. There are 15 residues in the CDR3. The germline V gene has CDR1 SGHAT and CDR2 FQNNGV. The V end lost 6 bases, the J end lost 1 base, and 15 bases lay between the germline ends. In nucleotides, the CDR3 is TGTGCCAGCAGTCGATCGACACAAAAGAACACTGAAGCTTTCTTT. Its translation is CASSRSTQKNTEAFF.

This clone is a singleton in its sample. The chain joins TRBV19 to TRBJ2-7; possible D gene TRBD1, 7 bases. This CDR3 has 14 residues. The V end was cut by 5 bases, the J end by 0 bases, with 11 bases between. Germline CDR1 is LNHDA and CDR2 is SQIVND (reference sequence). CDR3 in amino acids: CASSSGDSSYEQYF. The CDR3 DNA reads TGTGCCAGTAGTTCGGGGGACAGCTCCTACGAGCAGTACTTC.

V gene TRBV5-8 combines with J gene TRBJ1-1, with 9 bases lining up with TRBD1. The V gene end was trimmed by 4 bases and the J gene end by 5 bases; junction bases not matched to a gene: 9. CDR1 is SGHTS, CDR2 YDEGEE, per germline. This CDR3 region has 15 residues. For the CDR3, the DNA is TGTGCCAGCAGCCTGGGGGACAGGGCGAAGACTGAAGCTTTCTTT. This sequence encodes CASSLGDRAKTEAFF. The whole variable domain, filled in from reference TRBV5-8 and TRBJ1-1, reads EAGVTQSPTHLIKTRGQQATLRCSPISGHTSVYWYQQALGLGLQFLLWYDEGEERNRGNFPPRFSGRQFPNYSSELNVNALELEDSALYLCASSLGDRAKTEAFFGQGTRLTVV.

The rearrangement uses TRBV19 and TRBJ1-6; D uncertain. Germline values: CDR1 LNHDA, CDR2 SQIVND (reference sequence). The CDR3 length is 14 residues. The V end lost 4 bases, the J end lost 3 bases, and 7 bases lay between the germline ends. The CDR3 region has the DNA TGTGCCAGTAGTACCCAGGACTATAATTCACCCCTCCACTTT. Protein: CASSTQDYNSPLHF.

The chain has TRBV7-9 and TRBJ1-2, with TRBD1 identical over 8 bases. The CDR3 extends over 13 amino acids. The junction had 6 bases not matched to a gene; V was cut back by 3 bases and J by 9 bases. CDR1 is SEHNR, CDR2 FQNEAQ, per germline (reference sequence). CDR3 sequence reads: CASSLRQGTSYTF. CDR3 in DNA: TGTGCCAGCAGCTTGAGACAGGGGACGAGCTACACCTTC. Using reference TRBV7-9 and TRBJ1-2 for the parts outside the CDR3, the full variable domain is DTGVSQNPRHKITKRGQNVTFRCDPISEHNRLYWYRQTLGQGPEFLTYFQNEAQLEKSRLLSDRFSAERPKGSFSTLEIQRTEQGDSAMYLCASSLRQGTSYTFGSGTRLTVV.

The genes are TRBV19 and TRBJ1-3; D is unresolved. Germline assignment: CDR1 LNHDA and CDR2 SQIVND (reference sequence). V was trimmed by 2 bases and J by 0 bases, leaving 5 bases between them. The CDR3 is made up of 14 amino acids. The CDR3 region has the DNA TGTGCCAGTAGTATACCAGACTCTGGAAACACCATATATTTT. Protein product: CASSIPDSGNTIYF.

The chain joins TRBV9 to TRBJ2-5, with 12 bases that match TRBD2. Germline V gives CDR1 SGDLS, CDR2 YYNGEE. This CDR3 is built from 16 residues. Trimming at V came to 4 bases and at J to 0 bases, leaving 4 bases not matched to a gene. The CDR3 nucleotides read TGTGCCAGCAGCAGACGACTAGCGGGAGACCAAGAGACCCAGTACTTC. Its protein is CASSRRLAGDQETQYF.

V is TRBV6-2 or TRBV6-3 and J is TRBJ2-1, with D possibly being TRBD2 (6 bases). The CDR3 has 14 residues. CDR1 is MNHEY, CDR2 SVGEGT, per germline. V lost 2 bases and J 3 bases, leaving 8 bases between the germline ends. CDR3 in amino acids: CASSYRRGYNEQFF. The CDR3 coding sequence is TGTGCCAGCAGTTACCGGCGGGGCTACAATGAGCAGTTCTTC.

In regard to this clone: The same CDR3 can be traced to other DNA sequences in this sample. The J gene is TRBJ1-1, the V gene TRBV6-5; D call uncertain. The germline gives CDR1 MNHEY, CDR2 SVGAGI. The germline V and J ends were trimmed by 8 bases and 8 bases, with 15 bases remaining between them. The CDR3 is 12 amino acids. CDR3 sequence (DNA): TGTGCCAGCCGTCGGGGTTATACAGAAGCTTTCTTT. Translated, it gives CASRRGYTEAFF.

This clone showed up just a few times. The chain is built from TRBV29-1 and TRBJ2-1; 8 bases match TRBD2. The ends lost 7 bases at V and 1 base at J; junction bases unmatched: 6. This CDR3 has 14 residues. Germline V gene lookup returns CDR1 SQVTM and CDR2 ANQGSEA. CDR3 residues: CSGRGGLSYNEQFF. CDR3 coding DNA: TGCAGCGGTCGGGGGGGTCTTTCCTACAATGAGCAGTTCTTC.

V is TRBV9 and J is TRBJ1-1; 10 bases are a match to TRBD1. V dropped 0 bases and J dropped 4; count of bases not matched to a gene: 6. The CDR3 contains 16 residues. CDR1 is SGDLS and CDR2 is YYNGEE in the germline V gene. The CDR3 region is CASSVVGTGAATEAFF. The CDR3, as DNA: TGTGCCAGCAGCGTAGTGGGGACAGGGGCGGCCACTGAAGCTTTCTTT.

The J gene is TRBJ1-1, the V gene TRBV5-1, with D maybe TRBD1 (5 bases). V was cut by 4 bases and J by 7 bases, with 17 bases left in between. The germline V gene encodes CDR1 SGHRS and CDR2 YFSETQ. This CDR3 has 14 amino acids. In nucleotides, the CDR3 is TGCGCCAGCAGCCCCTCCGGCGGGGGACTTGAAGCTTTCTTT. Encoded protein: CASSPSGGGLEAFF.

There are a few counts of this clone. The chain links TRBV4-2 to TRBJ1-3, with TRBD1 matching 7 bases. Germline V lookup: CDR1 LGHNA, CDR2 YNFKEQ. V trimming: 4 bases; J trimming: 6 bases; junction bases outside the gene matches: 6. The CDR3 loop spans 14 amino acids. The CDR3 nucleotides are TGTGCCAGCAGCCCGACAGGGTTGGAAAACACCATATATTTT. It encodes CASSPTGLENTIYF.

This chain uses TRBV6-5 with TRBJ1-6; possibly TRBD1 for D (6 bases). Germline lookup yields CDR1 MNHEY and CDR2 SVGAGI. The CDR3 spans 15 residues. Trimming pared 10 bases from V and 7 bases from J, leaving 20 bases between. The DNA for the CDR3 is TGTGCCACCAAAGGGGGGGCCGGGGAAAATTCACCCCTCCACTTT. This encodes CATKGGAGENSPLHF.

This clone was detected only a few times. In DNA, the CDR3 is TGTGCCAGCTCACCATTAGGGACAGCCAATCAGCCCCAGCATTTT. Translated: CASSPLGTANQPQHF. The chain carries TRBV18 and TRBJ1-5; 7 positions agree with TRBD1. The V gene's germline CDR1 is KGHSH and CDR2 LQKENI. V shed 2 bases, J shed 3 bases, and the junction held 4 bases outside the gene matches. The CDR3 contains 15 residues. Drawing the rest from reference TRBV18 and TRBJ1-5, the complete variable domain is NAGVMQNPRHLVRRRGQEARLRCSPMKGHSHVYWYRQLPEEGLKFMVYLQKENIIDESGMPKERFSAEFPKEGPSILRIQQVVRGDSAAYFCASSPLGTANQPQHFGDGTRLSIL.

V is TRBV19 and J is TRBJ1-2; D is unclear. Trimming stripped 1 base from V and 6 bases from J, with 15 bases between. The CDR3 length is 15 residues. Germline V lookup: CDR1 LNHDA, CDR2 SQIVND (reference sequence). CDR3 coding DNA: TGTGCCAGTAGTATAGGCGGGCAGCTTAAGAATGGCTACACCTTC. The encoded protein is CASSIGGQLKNGYTF.

This clone was found many times. The chain has TRBV4-2 and TRBJ2-2, with TRBD2 identical over 10 bases. CDR1 is LGHNA and CDR2 is YNFKEQ in the germline V gene. Losses at the gene ends were 4 bases for V and 3 bases for J; bases not matched to a gene: 8. The CDR3 covers 17 residues. The chain's CDR3 is CASSPAELAGHTGELFF. CDR3 bases: TGTGCCAGCAGCCCTGCCGAACTAGCGGGACACACCGGGGAGCTGTTTTTT.